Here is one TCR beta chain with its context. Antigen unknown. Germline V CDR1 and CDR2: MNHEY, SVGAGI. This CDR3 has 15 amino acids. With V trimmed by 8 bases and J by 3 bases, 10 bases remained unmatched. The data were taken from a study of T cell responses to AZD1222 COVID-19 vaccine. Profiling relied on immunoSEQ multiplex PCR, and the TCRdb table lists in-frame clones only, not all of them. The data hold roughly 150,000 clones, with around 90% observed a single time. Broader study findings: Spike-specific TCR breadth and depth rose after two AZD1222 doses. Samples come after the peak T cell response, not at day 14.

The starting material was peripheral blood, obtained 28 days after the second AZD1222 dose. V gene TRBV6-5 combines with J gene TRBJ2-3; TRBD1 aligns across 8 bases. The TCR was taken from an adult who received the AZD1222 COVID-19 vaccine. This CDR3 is CASALDRGGTDTQYF. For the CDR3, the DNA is TGTGCCAGCGCACTCGACAGGGGCGGTACAGATACGCAGTATTTT.